These 2 T cell receptor beta chains were sequenced from one sample in a study of beta chain features in type 1 diabetes. Every bit of the isolated RNA underwent reverse transcription, so sequencing read expressed TCRB transcripts. Assay used: immunoSEQ multiplex PCR; TCRdb lists only in-frame clones, some missing. The sample carries approximately 170,000 clones, approximately 8.1% recorded once. Overall study findings and caveats: When Type 1 diabetes patients were examined, their TCRB CDR3s proved moderately but significantly shorter in all four CD4+ subsets.

Their specific antigens are unknown. Source material: central memory CD4+ T cells from blood. The receptors come from a woman aged 40-49 years with type 1 diabetes.

This clone has a handful of counts. V and J are TRBV11-3 and TRBJ2-7; tentatively, D is TRBD1 (5 bases). The CDR3 length is 14 residues. Germline V gene lookup returns CDR1 SGHNT and CDR2 YENEEA. Trimming shortened V by 0 bases and J by 3 bases, and 9 bases separated the two germline ends. The CDR3 region has the DNA TGTGCCAGCAGCTTAGATAAAGGGGACTACGAGCAGTACTTC. This codes for CASSLDKGDYEQYF. Full variable domain (missing parts from reference TRBV11-3 and TRBJ2-7): EAGVVQSPRYKIIEKKQPVAFWCNPISGHNTLYWYLQNLGQGPELLIRYENEEAVDDSQLPKDRFSAERLKGVDSTLKIQPAELGDSAVYLCASSLDKGDYEQYFGPGTRLTVT.

This clone was recorded at least ten times. The genes are TRBV5-4 and TRBJ2-3; the D is unclear. V was clipped by 4 bases and J by 2 bases, with 5 bases between them. The CDR3 runs 12 residues. Per germline, CDR1 SGHNT and CDR2 YYREEE (reference sequence). DNA of the CDR3: TGTGCCAGCAGCCTTAACACAGATACGCAGTATTTT. Residues: CASSLNTDTQYF.